One sample yielded the 29 T cell receptor beta chains listed below, sequenced in a study of shared clonotypes between healthy human individuals. The data were produced by immunoSEQ multiplex PCR, yet TCRdb's version contains in-frame clones alone and is incomplete. The sample has 550,000 to 850,000 clones, about 74% seen once. Specimen: memory CD4+ T cells sorted from blood. Subset reported: CD45RA-negative fraction. The receptors come from a young woman in good health.

The genes are TRBV15 and TRBJ2-5; 9 positions match TRBD1. Germline loops: CDR1 LNHNV, CDR2 YYDKDF (reference sequence). The V segment lost 1 base and the J segment 4 bases; nucleotides outside the gene matches: 7. The CDR3 has 16 residues. As DNA, the CDR3 is TGTGCCACCAGCAGAGCGGACAGGGGTTTTTCAGAGACCCAGTACTTC. Translating it yields CATSRADRGFSETQYF.

The rearrangement joins TRBV7-3 to TRBJ2-1; 8 nucleotides match TRBD2. Germline CDR1 is SGHTA and CDR2 is FQGTGA. The CDR3 has 16 amino acids. J lost 2 bases, V lost 5 bases, and 8 bases had no gene match. CDR3 sequence reads: CASSLFTSGTYNEQFF. For the CDR3, the DNA is TGTGCCAGCAGCCTCTTTACTAGCGGCACCTACAATGAGCAGTTCTTC.

This clone was recorded many times. V and J are TRBV5-1 and TRBJ2-5, with a tentative D call TRBD1 (6 bases). The CDR3 extends over 15 amino acids. Trimming took 2 bases from V and 4 from J, leaving 15 bases between them. Germline CDR1 and CDR2: SGHRS and YFSETQ. CDR3: CASSFQQGFGETQYF. The CDR3 DNA follows: TGCGCCAGCAGCTTTCAACAGGGATTTGGAGAGACCCAGTACTTC.

The chain has TRBV28 and TRBJ1-1, with D possibly TRBD1 on 5 matching bases. Per the germline V gene, CDR1 is MDHEN and CDR2 is SYDVKM. V was shortened by 5 bases and J by 7 bases, with 17 bases between the two germline ends. The CDR3 has 14 residues. The CDR3 bases are TGTGCCAGCAGTCCATCTTCCGGGACGGATGAAGCTTTCTTT. Its protein is CASSPSSGTDEAFF.

The CDR3 region has the DNA TGTGCCAGCAGCCCCCGATTAGGGGGCTACGAGCAGTACTTC. Its translation: CASSPRLGGYEQYF. The V call is TRBV7-9, the J call TRBJ2-7, with D perhaps matching TRBD1 (6 bases). The CDR3 length is 14 residues. The V and J ends lost 5 bases and 3 bases respectively, with 14 bases between them. Per the germline V gene, CDR1 is SEHNR and CDR2 is FQNEAQ (reference sequence). Filled out from reference TRBV7-9 and TRBJ2-7, the complete variable domain reads DTGVSQNPRHKITKRGQNVTFRCDPISEHNRLYWYRQTLGQGPEFLTYFQNEAQLEKSRLLSDRFSAERPKGSFSTLEIQRTEQGDSAMYLCASSPRLGGYEQYFGPGTRLTVT.

The chain joins TRBV5-1 to TRBJ2-1; D is possibly TRBD2 (6 bases). In germline, CDR1 is SGHRS, CDR2 YFSETQ. The CDR3 runs 18 residues. Trimming cost V 4 bases and J 0 bases, with 20 bases left between them. The CDR3 DNA follows: TGCGCCAGCAGCCCTACTCAGCGGGCTTCGAGCTCCTACAATGAGCAGTTCTTC. It is translated as CASSPTQRASSSYNEQFF.

The CDR3 nucleotides are TGTGCCAGCAGCACCAGGACTAGCGGGAGGACCGGGGAGCTGTTTTTT. Amino acids: CASSTRTSGRTGELFF. V usage is TRBV5-4 and J usage is TRBJ2-2, with TRBD2 identical over 14 bases. J lost 5 bases, V lost 4 bases, and 4 bases had no gene match. Germline CDR1 is SGHNT and CDR2 is YYREEE (reference sequence). The CDR3 length is 16 residues.

This sequence joins TRBV5-4 and TRBJ2-7; tentative D call: TRBD2 (5 bases). The CDR3 is 15 amino acids. V lost 5 bases and J lost 0, with 15 bases in between. Germline V CDR1 and CDR2: SGHNT, YYREEE (reference sequence). CDR3 protein: CASSSVGGLSYEQYF. In DNA, the CDR3 is TGTGCCAGCAGTTCGGTGGGCGGGCTCTCCTACGAGCAGTACTTC.

The chain's CDR3 is CAWSVTSAAKSEQFF. CDR3 DNA: TGTGCCTGGAGTGTAACCAGTGCAGCCAAATCTGAGCAGTTCTTC. This chain connects TRBV30 to TRBJ2-1; no firm D call. Germline loops: CDR1 GTSNPN, CDR2 SVGIG (reference sequence). With 0 bases removed from V and 9 bases from J, the gap between germline ends came to 18 bases. The length of the CDR3 is 15 residues.

V gene TRBV20-1 combines with J gene TRBJ2-1, with D uncertain. The CDR3 totals 11 residues. V was shortened by 3 bases and J by 9 bases, with 9 bases between the two germline ends. The germline CDR1 and CDR2 sequences are DFQATT and SNEGSKA (reference sequence). The chain's CDR3 is CSASSPSEQFF. CDR3 sequence (DNA): TGCAGTGCTAGTTCCCCCAGTGAGCAGTTCTTC.

The chain combines TRBV5-1 with TRBJ2-3, with a weak D call TRBD2 (6 bases). The CDR3 length is 15 residues. The germline V and J ends were trimmed by 0 bases and 4 bases, with 12 bases remaining between them. The germline V gene has CDR1 SGHRS and CDR2 YFSETQ. The CDR3 nucleotides read TGCGCCAGCAGCTTGGCTCCTGGGGGGTCAGATACGCAGTATTTT. It specifies CASSLAPGGSDTQYF.

The V gene is TRBV28, the J gene TRBJ1-5, with D unresolved. The length of the CDR3 is 14 residues. Trimming shortened V by 7 bases and J by 2 bases, and 12 bases separated the two germline ends. Germline V gene lookup returns CDR1 MDHEN and CDR2 SYDVKM. CDR3 in DNA: TGTGCCAGCACCCCTCGGCAGGGCAATCAGCCCCAGCATTTT. It translates to CASTPRQGNQPQHF.

The chain is built from TRBV10-3 and TRBJ1-1; D unresolved. The V gene lost 2 bases and the J gene lost 4 bases, with 5 bases spanning the gap. CDR3 length: 12 residues. Germline V lookup: CDR1 ENHRY, CDR2 SYGVKD. For the CDR3, the DNA is TGTGCCATCAGTGAGAAGGGCACTGAAGCTTTCTTT. This codes for CAISEKGTEAFF.

V usage is TRBV6-1 and J usage is TRBJ2-7; TRBD2 matches at 7 bases. V lost 7 bases and J lost 7; bases outside the gene matches: 13. The CDR3 contains 14 residues. CDR1 and CDR2 from the germline V gene are MNHNS and SASEGT. This chain's CDR3 is CASNTKGRVGEQYF. In DNA, the CDR3 is TGTGCCAGCAACACTAAAGGGAGGGTGGGGGAGCAGTACTTC.

V gene TRBV18 combines with J gene TRBJ1-1; TRBD1 matches at 7 bases. Germline CDR1 reads KGHSH; CDR2 reads LQKENI. Trimming removed 4 bases from V and 3 bases from J; junction bases left unmatched: 5. This CDR3 has 14 amino acids. CDR3 region: CASSQQTGDTEAFF. CDR3 sequence (DNA): TGTGCCAGCTCACAACAAACAGGGGACACTGAAGCTTTCTTT.

The chain uses TRBV27 and TRBJ1-1; D ambiguous. Germline V gene sequence: CDR1 MNHEY, CDR2 SMNVEV (reference sequence). Trimming removed 3 bases from V and 5 bases from J, with 10 bases in between. CDR3 length equals 13 residues. This chain's CDR3 is CASSLLGMTEAFF. The CDR3 DNA reads TGTGCCAGCAGTTTGCTAGGGATGACTGAAGCTTTCTTT.

This clone was detected once. The chain has TRBV4-1 and TRBJ2-1; tentatively, D is TRBD1 (6 bases). Trimming took off 2 bases at V and 8 bases at J, with 22 bases between the two ends. Germline V CDR1 and CDR2: MGHRA, YSYEKL. CDR3 size: 17 residues. CDR3 DNA sequence: TGCGCCAGCAGCCAAAAGACCCTCGGACAGACCCTCGATGAGCAGTTCTTC. Translation: CASSQKTLGQTLDEQFF.

V usage is TRBV30 and J usage is TRBJ1-3; D gene uncertain. The V gene's germline CDR1 is GTSNPN and CDR2 SVGIG (reference sequence). Between the trimmed V and J ends, which lost 4 bases and 0 bases, there was a span of 10 bases. The CDR3 length is 14 residues. CDR3 protein: CAWTPPLSGNTIYF. CDR3 coding DNA: TGTGCCTGGACCCCGCCGCTCTCTGGAAACACCATATATTTT. Variable domain in full (rest from reference TRBV30 and TRBJ1-3): SQTIHQWPATLVQPVGSPLSLECTVEGTSNPNLYWYRQAAGRGLQLLFYSVGIGQISSEVPQNLSASRPQDRQFILSSKKLLLSDSGFYLCAWTPPLSGNTIYFGEGSWLTVV.

The count of this clone is one. The chain is built from TRBV6-5 and TRBJ1-3; D ambiguous. There are 16 residues in the CDR3. Trimming pared 0 bases from V and 2 bases from J, leaving 11 bases between. CDR1 MNHEY and CDR2 SVGAGI come from the germline V gene. CDR3 coding DNA: TGTGCCAGCAGTTACTCGTCCCCCGGCCCTGGAAACACCATATATTTT. Amino acids: CASSYSSPGPGNTIYF.

This clone was picked up a small number of times. The chain couples TRBV28 to TRBJ1-2; D is possibly TRBD1 (5 bases). The CDR3 spans 16 residues. V was shortened by 1 base and J by 4 bases, with 16 bases between the two germline ends. In germline, CDR1 is MDHEN, CDR2 SYDVKM. This CDR3 is CASSLLVGDGPYGYTF. The CDR3 DNA is TGTGCCAGCAGTTTATTGGTGGGGGACGGGCCCTATGGCTACACCTTC.

The chain uses TRBV5-1 and TRBJ2-3; 8 bases are shared with TRBD1. With V trimmed by 0 bases and J by 4 bases, 4 bases remained unmatched. Germline values: CDR1 SGHRS, CDR2 YFSETQ. The CDR3 spans 15 residues. This chain's CDR3 is CASSLAVQGADTQYF. CDR3 coding DNA: TGCGCCAGCAGCTTGGCGGTACAGGGGGCAGATACGCAGTATTTT.

The chain couples TRBV28 to TRBJ2-7; weak D call: TRBD2 (7 bases). CDR3 length equals 18 residues. The V end was cut by 5 bases, the J end by 12 bases, with 35 bases between. Germline V gene sequence: CDR1 MDHEN, CDR2 SYDVKM. Written as DNA, the CDR3 is TGTGCCAGCAGTGGAGGATGGGAGGGATATGGCGGGGGCCGGGTGGGGTACTTC. Translated, it gives CASSGGWEGYGGGRVGYF.

This clone was detected only a few times. V and J are TRBV6-1 and TRBJ1-2, with 7 bases identical to TRBD1. The CDR3 runs to 13 residues. Germline assignment: CDR1 MNHNS and CDR2 SASEGT. The V gene end was trimmed by 4 bases and the J gene end by 3 bases; junction bases not matched to a gene: 2. CDR3: CASSAGTDYGYTF. CDR3 nucleotide sequence: TGTGCCAGCAGTGCCGGGACAGACTATGGCTACACCTTC.

This clone was seen a few times. J is TRBJ2-5 and V is TRBV27; 8 nucleotides align to TRBD1. The CDR3 is 14 amino acids. V trimming: 8 bases; J trimming: 5 bases; junction bases outside the gene matches: 10. The V gene's germline CDR1 is MNHEY and CDR2 SMNVEV (reference sequence). The CDR3 loop is CASSKQGARETQYF. In DNA form, the CDR3 reads TGTGCCAGCTCAAAGCAGGGGGCGCGGGAGACCCAGTACTTC.

V usage is TRBV11-2 and J usage is TRBJ2-5; tentative D call: TRBD2 (6 bases). V dropped 6 bases and J dropped 2 bases, with 19 bases sitting between them. The CDR3 length is 16 residues. CDR1 and CDR2 (germline): SGHAT, FQNNGV. The CDR3 DNA reads as TGTGCCAGCAGTCCCCGACCGGGAGTAGGGCAAGAGACCCAGTACTTC. This encodes CASSPRPGVGQETQYF. Variable domain in full (rest from reference TRBV11-2 and TRBJ2-5): EAGVAQSPRYKIIEKRQSVAFWCNPISGHATLYWYQQILGQGPKLLIQFQNNGVVDDSQLPKDRFSAERLKGVDSTLKIQPAKLEDSAVYLCASSPRPGVGQETQYFGPGTRLLVL.

This clone occurred many times. The J gene is TRBJ2-7, the V gene TRBV6-1, with 10 bases lining up with TRBD2. The CDR3 totals 18 residues. The ends lost 3 bases at V and 0 bases at J; junction bases unmatched: 11. Germline-derived CDR1 and CDR2 are MNHNS and SASEGT. CDR3 in amino acids: CASSDPLAGEPTSYEQYF. For the CDR3, the DNA is TGTGCCAGCAGTGACCCTCTAGCGGGAGAACCTACCTCCTACGAGCAGTACTTC.

The sample holds a few counts of this clone. The genes are TRBV28 and TRBJ2-7; D ambiguous. Trimming stripped 4 bases from V and 3 bases from J, with 10 bases between. The CDR3 spans 13 residues. The germline CDR1 and CDR2 sequences are MDHEN and SYDVKM. The CDR3 DNA reads as TGTGCCAGCAGTTCCCCACAAGGCTACGAGCAGTACTTC. Its translation is CASSSPQGYEQYF.

This clone was picked up one time. The chain employs TRBV6-6 and TRBJ2-5; D is ambiguous. The V gene's germline CDR1 is MNHNY and CDR2 SVGAGI (reference sequence). The CDR3 sequence is 14 residues long. Deletions cut 2 bases from V and 11 bases from J, with 18 bases between. DNA of the CDR3: TGTGCCAGCAGTTACCAAACTAACCCAGAATCACAGTACTTC. It yields the protein CASSYQTNPESQYF.

The chain carries TRBV28 and TRBJ1-2, with a weak D call TRBD1 (5 bases). Between the trimmed V and J ends, which lost 5 bases and 8 bases, there was a span of 15 bases. CDR3 length: 13 residues. CDR1 and CDR2 from the germline V gene are MDHEN and SYDVKM. CDR3 sequence (DNA): TGTGCCAGCAGTCGGCGGCAGGGAGGGGGCTACACCTTC. This gives the protein CASSRRQGGGYTF.